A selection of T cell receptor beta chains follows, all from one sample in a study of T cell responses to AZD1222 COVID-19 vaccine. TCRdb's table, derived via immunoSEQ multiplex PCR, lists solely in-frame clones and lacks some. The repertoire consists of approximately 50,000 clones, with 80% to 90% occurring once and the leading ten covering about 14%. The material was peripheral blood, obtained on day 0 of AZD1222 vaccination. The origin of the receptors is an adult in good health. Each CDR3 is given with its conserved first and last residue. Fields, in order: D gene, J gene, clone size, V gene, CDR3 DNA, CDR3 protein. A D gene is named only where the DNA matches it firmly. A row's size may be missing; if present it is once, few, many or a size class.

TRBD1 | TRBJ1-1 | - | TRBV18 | TGTGCCAGCTCACCCTCGACAGGGACGATTGGGAACACTGAAGCTTTCTTT | CASSPSTGTIGNTEAFF
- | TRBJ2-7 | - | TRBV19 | TGTGCCAGTAGTATAGCCCGGGCTAACGAGCAGTACTTC | CASSIARANEQYF
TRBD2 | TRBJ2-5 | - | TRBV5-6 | TGTGCCAGCTTCATAGCGGGAGGGCCCGAGACCCAGTACTTC | CASFIAGGPETQYF
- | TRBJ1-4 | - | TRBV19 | TGTGCCAGTAGTCTACGCGTATTTAATGAAAAACTGTTTTTT | CASSLRVFNEKLFF
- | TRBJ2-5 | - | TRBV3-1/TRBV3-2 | TGTGCCAGCAGCCTCCCAGGTAACTCCCAGTACTTC | CASSLPGNSQYF
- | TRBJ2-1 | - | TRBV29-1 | TGCAGCGCCCGGATGGGGGCACTGAATGAGCAGTTCTTC | CSARMGALNEQFF
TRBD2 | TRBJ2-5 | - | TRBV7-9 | TGTGCCAGCAGCCTGGGACTAGCGGGAGGTAACCAAGAGACCCAGTACTTC | CASSLGLAGGNQETQYF
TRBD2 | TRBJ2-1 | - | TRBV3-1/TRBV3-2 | TGTGCCAGCAGCCAAGAACTGCTAGCGGGGTACAATGAGCAGTTCTTC | CASSQELLAGYNEQFF
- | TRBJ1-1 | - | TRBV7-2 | TGTGCCAGCAGACCCGGGGGGGGTGGTCGCACTGAAGCTTTCTTT | CASRPGGGGRTEAFF
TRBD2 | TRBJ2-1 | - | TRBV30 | TGTGCCTGGAGTGGCCTAGCGGTCTACAATGAGCAGTTCTTC | CAWSGLAVYNEQFF
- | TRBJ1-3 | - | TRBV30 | TGTGCCTGGGGGGGCTCTGGAAACACCATATATTTT | CAWGGSGNTIYF
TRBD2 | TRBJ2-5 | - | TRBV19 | TGTGCCAGTAGTGGACTAGTGGGGAAAGAGACCCAGTACTTC | CASSGLVGKETQYF
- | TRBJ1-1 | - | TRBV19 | TGTGCCAGTAGCCCCTGGACAGAGAACACTGAAGCTTTCTTT | CASSPWTENTEAFF
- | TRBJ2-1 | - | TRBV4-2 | TGTGCCAGCAGCCAAGGCCCCGGGGGTGAGCAGTTCTTC | CASSQGPGGEQFF
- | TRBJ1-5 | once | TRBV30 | TGTGCCTGGAGCGAGGGTGAACAGCCCCAGCATTTT | CAWSEGEQPQHF
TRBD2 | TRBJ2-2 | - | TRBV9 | TGTGCCAGCAGCCCAGCTGGGGCTAGCGGGAGGGCGAACACCGGGGAGCTGTTTTTT | CASSPAGASGRANTGELFF
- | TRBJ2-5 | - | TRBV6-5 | TGTGCCAGCAGGGACCCCTTGGAGACCCAGTACTTC | CASRDPLETQYF
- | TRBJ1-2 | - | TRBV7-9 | TGTGCCAGCAGCTTCCAGGATGTACGGGGCGGCTACACCTTC | CASSFQDVRGGYTF
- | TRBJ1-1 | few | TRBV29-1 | TGCAGCGTTCAAGGACAGTTAGACACTGAAGCTTTCTTT | CSVQGQLDTEAFF
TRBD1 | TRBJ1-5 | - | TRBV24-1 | TGTGCCACCAGTGAAGGGGGCGGGAGCAATCAGCCCCAGCATTTT | CATSEGGGSNQPQHF
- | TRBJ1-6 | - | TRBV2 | TGTGCCAGCAGGTCCCGGGGGGGGAATTCACCCCTCCACTTT | CASRSRGGNSPLHF
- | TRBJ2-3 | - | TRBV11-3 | TGTGCCAGCAGCCCGGGAAGTGGCTTACAATCCACAGATACGCAGTATTTT | CASSPGSGLQSTDTQYF
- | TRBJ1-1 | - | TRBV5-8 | TGTGCCAGCAGCCCCAGGGGAACTGAAGCTTTCTTT | CASSPRGTEAFF
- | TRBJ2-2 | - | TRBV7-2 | TGTGCCAGCAGCTTACCCCCGGGCGGCACCGGGGAGCTGTTTTTT | CASSLPPGGTGELFF
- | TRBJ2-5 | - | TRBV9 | TGTGCCAGCAGCCCTGGAAAGGCCACCGCGGGAGAGACCCAGTACTTC | CASSPGKATAGETQYF